Below are 18 T cell receptor beta chains sequenced from a single sample in a study of cytotoxic CD8 clonotypes in ibrutinib-treated CLL. The data were produced by immunoSEQ multiplex PCR, yet TCRdb's version contains in-frame clones alone and is incomplete. This sample has around 130,000 clones, with roughly 84% found just once. The sample consisted of PBMCs, taken after 24 months of ibrutinib treatment. The receptors were sampled from a human donor with chronic lymphocytic leukemia.

The chain uses TRBV4-3 and TRBJ2-1; 15 bases align to TRBD2. The CDR3 extends over 18 amino acids. With V trimmed by 3 bases and J by 8 bases, 11 bases remained unmatched. CDR1 and CDR2 from the germline V gene are LGHNA and YSLEER. In nucleotides, the CDR3 is TGCGCCAGCAGCCACGGACTAGCGGGGGGGCCCGGAAGGGATGAGCAGTTCTTC. It codes for CASSHGLAGGPGRDEQFF.

CDR3 sequence: CASSSLGVMSYNEQFF. In DNA, the CDR3 is TGTGCCAGCAGTTCCCTCGGGGTCATGAGCTACAATGAGCAGTTCTTC. J is TRBJ2-1 and V is TRBV27, with D maybe TRBD2 (5 bases). Trimming pared 4 bases from V and 3 bases from J, leaving 16 bases between. Looked up from germline, CDR1 is MNHEY and CDR2 is SMNVEV (reference sequence). The CDR3 covers 16 residues.

V usage is TRBV30 and J usage is TRBJ2-3, with 12 bases aligning to TRBD2. After removal of 1 base from V and 2 bases from J, the junction contained 4 bases not matched to a gene. CDR1 and CDR2 from the germline V gene are GTSNPN and SVGIG (reference sequence). The CDR3 consists of 16 residues. The CDR3 coding sequence is TGTGCCTGGAGTGGGACTAGCGGGGATTTCACAGATACGCAGTATTTT. Protein: CAWSGTSGDFTDTQYF.

This chain joins TRBV5-1 and TRBJ2-7; weak D call: TRBD1 (5 bases). V lost 2 bases, J lost 7 bases, and 13 bases lay in between. The CDR3 loop spans 13 amino acids. CDR1 is SGHRS and CDR2 is YFSETQ in the germline V gene. The CDR3, as DNA: TGCGCCAGCAGCTTACCCAGGGTAGGGGAGCAGTACTTC. This sequence encodes CASSLPRVGEQYF.

The rearrangement links TRBV30 to TRBJ1-3; weak D call: TRBD1 (6 bases). The V end lost 4 bases, the J end lost 0 bases, and 10 bases lay between the germline ends. The CDR3 has 14 residues. Germline V lookup: CDR1 GTSNPN, CDR2 SVGIG (reference sequence). The CDR3 is CAWNGQSSGNTIYF. CDR3 nucleotide sequence: TGTGCCTGGAATGGACAGAGCTCTGGAAACACCATATATTTT.

This CDR3 reads CATRVLAGANTEAFF. The CDR3 DNA is TGTGCCACCCGAGTACTCGCAGGGGCGAACACTGAAGCTTTCTTT. The chain employs TRBV2 and TRBJ1-1, with a tentative D call TRBD1 (6 bases). The V end was cut by 10 bases, the J end by 1 base, with 19 bases between. The germline CDR1 and CDR2 sequences are SNHLY and FYNNEI. This CDR3 region has 15 residues.

The J gene is TRBJ2-1, the V gene TRBV9, with unresolved D. Trimming left V 2 bases short and J 9 bases short, with 9 bases between. The CDR3 has 12 amino acids. Germline-derived CDR1 and CDR2 are SGDLS and YYNGEE. CDR3 residues: CASSVRLGEQFF. In nucleotides, the CDR3 is TGTGCCAGCAGCGTCAGACTGGGTGAGCAGTTCTTC.

The chain links TRBV19 to TRBJ2-3, with D possibly matching TRBD2 (5 bases). Trimming stripped 3 bases from V and 0 bases from J, with 10 bases between. Germline V lookup: CDR1 LNHDA, CDR2 SQIVND (reference sequence). This CDR3 has 15 amino acids. The CDR3 loop reads CASSILGASTDTQYF. The CDR3 region has the DNA TGTGCCAGTAGTATCCTGGGAGCTAGCACAGATACGCAGTATTTT.

The chain uses TRBV27 and TRBJ1-4; D is ambiguous. V was pared by 5 bases and J by 8 bases, with 12 bases between. Germline V CDR1 and CDR2: MNHEY, SMNVEV (reference sequence). This CDR3 contains 13 residues. The CDR3 reads CASSMRRGEKLFF. The CDR3 bases are TGTGCCAGCAGTATGCGACGGGGAGAAAAACTGTTTTTT. The full variable domain, with the rest looked up from reference TRBV27 and TRBJ1-4, is EAQVTQNPRYLITVTGKKLTVTCSQNMNHEYMSWYRQDPGLGLRQIYYSMNVEVTDKGDVPEGYKVSRKEKRNFPLILESPSPNQTSLYFCASSMRRGEKLFFGSGTQLSVL.

This clone was seen a single time. The V call is TRBV4-3, the J call TRBJ2-3; TRBD2 agrees at 9 bases. Germline CDR1 reads LGHNA; CDR2 reads YSLEER. The length of the CDR3 is 16 residues. The V segment lost 1 base and the J segment 6 bases; nucleotides outside the gene matches: 8. The CDR3 spells CASSQGRTSAVDTQYF. As DNA, the CDR3 is TGCGCCAGCAGCCAAGGCCGGACTAGCGCTGTGGATACGCAGTATTTT.

The CDR3 coding sequence is TGTGCCAGCAGCACCGGAACCGGGGGCACCGGGGAGCTGTTTTTT. The encoded protein is CASSTGTGGTGELFF. The V call is TRBV7-8, the J call TRBJ2-2; D might be TRBD2 (6 bases). Between the trimmed V and J ends, which lost 5 bases and 4 bases, there was a span of 14 bases. Per germline, CDR1 SGHVS and CDR2 FQNEAQ. The CDR3 has 15 amino acids. Drawing the rest from reference TRBV7-8 and TRBJ2-2, the complete variable domain is GAGVSQSPRYKVAKRGQDVALRCDPISGHVSLFWYQQALGQGPEFLTYFQNEAQLDKSGLPSDRFFAERPEGSVSTLKIQRTQQEDSAVYLCASSTGTGGTGELFFGEGSRLTVL.

V gene TRBV19 combines with J gene TRBJ1-6, with TRBD1 matching over 8 bases. The CDR3 has 16 amino acids. Trimming at V came to 3 bases and at J to 6 bases, leaving 7 bases not matched to a gene. Per the germline V gene, CDR1 is LNHDA and CDR2 is SQIVND (reference sequence). CDR3 in amino acids: CASSILTGQGNSPLHF. The CDR3 DNA reads as TGTGCCAGTAGTATCCTTACCGGACAGGGTAATTCACCCCTCCACTTT. The variable domain in full, completed from reference TRBV19 and TRBJ1-6, reads DGGITQSPKYLFRKEGQNVTLSCEQNLNHDAMYWYRQDPGQGLRLIYYSQIVNDFQKGDIAEGYSVSREKKESFPLTVTSAQKNPTAFYLCASSILTGQGNSPLHFGNGTRLTVT.

The chain is built from TRBV7-7 and TRBJ2-1; no firm D call. The germline V gene encodes CDR1 SSHAT and CDR2 FNYEAQ (reference sequence). CDR3 length: 14 residues. V was cut by 2 bases and J by 6 bases, with 11 bases left in between. Here the CDR3 reads CASSLTGLGNEQFF. The CDR3 nucleotides read TGTGCCAGCAGCTTAACGGGTTTGGGCAATGAGCAGTTCTTC. Full variable domain (remainder filled in from reference TRBV7-7 and TRBJ2-1): GAGVSQSPRYKVTKRGQDVTLRCDPISSHATLYWYQQALGQGPEFLTYFNYEAQPDKSGLPSDRFSAERPEGSISTLTIQRTEQRDSAMYRCASSLTGLGNEQFFGPGTRLTVL.

The V and J genes are TRBV4-2 and TRBJ2-2; D perhaps matches TRBD1 (6 bases). Trimming took off 0 bases at V and 3 bases at J, with 17 bases between the two ends. CDR3 length equals 18 residues. The germline CDR1 and CDR2 sequences are LGHNA and YNFKEQ. The CDR3 sequence: CASSQDPMGARYTGELFF. The CDR3, as DNA: TGTGCCAGCAGCCAAGACCCCATGGGGGCCAGGTACACCGGGGAGCTGTTTTTT.

This chain links TRBV20-1 with TRBJ2-5, with D perhaps given as TRBD1 or TRBD2 (5 bases each). Germline CDR1 reads DFQATT; CDR2 reads SNEGSKA (reference sequence). V was clipped by 6 bases and J by 4 bases, with 9 bases between them. The CDR3 is 11 amino acids. The DNA for the CDR3 is TGCAGTGCCTGGGACGTAGAGACCCAGTACTTC. This sequence encodes CSAWDVETQYF.

The chain couples TRBV11-2 to TRBJ2-7; D might be TRBD2 (5 bases). V lost 3 bases and J 2 bases, leaving 14 bases between the germline ends. CDR1 SGHAT and CDR2 FQNNGV come from the germline V gene. The CDR3 length is 15 residues. In DNA, the CDR3 is TGTGCCAGCAGCTTTACGTTTCGGGGAACCTACGAGCAGTACTTC. It encodes CASSFTFRGTYEQYF.

V usage is TRBV7-2 and J usage is TRBJ2-7, with D unclear. CDR3 length: 14 amino acids. The germline gives CDR1 SGHTA, CDR2 FQGNSA. V gave up 2 bases and J gave up 1 base, with 9 bases separating them. The CDR3 DNA reads TGTGCCAGCAGCTTATATGGGCGTTCCTACGAGCAGTACTTC. Protein: CASSLYGRSYEQYF.

This clone is a singleton in its sample. V and J are TRBV7-3 and TRBJ2-2; D may be TRBD1 (5 bases). The CDR3 is 14 residues long. From germline, CDR1 is SGHTA and CDR2 FQGTGA. Trimming removed 6 bases from V and 1 base from J, with 9 bases in between. The CDR3 bases are TGTGCCAGCAGTTTCGGACAGAACACCGGGGAGCTGTTTTTT. It yields the protein CASSFGQNTGELFF. Full variable domain (missing parts from reference TRBV7-3 and TRBJ2-2): GAGVSQTPSNKVTEKGKYVELRCDPISGHTALYWYRQSLGQGPEFLIYFQGTGAADDSGLPNDRFFAVRPEGSVSTLKIQRTERGDSAVYLCASSFGQNTGELFFGEGSRLTVL.